One and the same sample provided the 6 T cell receptor beta chains below, sequenced in a study of T cells after yellow fever vaccination. Using its own MiXCR run on the 5' RACE reads, TCRdb lists one record per CDR3 protein. The sample lists around 530,000 distinct CDR3 sequences, around 17% seen once, with 17% in the top ten. The material was PBMCs, obtained about 5 days after the first yellow fever vaccination. These receptors were taken from a young man who received the YFV17D yellow fever vaccine.

This sequence joins TRBV6-5 and TRBJ2-1; a weak D match, TRBD2 (5 bases). The CDR3 is 15 amino acids. The germline gives CDR1 MNHEY, CDR2 SVGAGI. V was trimmed by 0 bases and J by 0 bases, leaving 6 bases between them. The CDR3 is CASSYSSGSYNEQFF. In DNA, the CDR3 is TGTGCCAGCAGTTACTCGAGCGGCTCCTACAATGAGCAGTTCTTC.

On this clonotype itself: The junction departs from the called germline gene at one end, perhaps through a read error. The V gene is TRBV7-9, the J gene TRBJ2-1; 7 nucleotides agree with TRBD1. The CDR3 extends over 14 amino acids. Germline V lookup: CDR1 SEHNR, CDR2 FQNEAQ (reference sequence). The CDR3 is CANSPTGNYNEQFF. As DNA, the CDR3 is TGTGCCAACAGCCCGACAGGGAACTACAATGAGCAGTTCTTC. The full variable domain, its missing parts supplied by reference TRBV7-9 and TRBJ2-1, is DTGVSQNPRHKITKRGQNVTFRCDPISEHNRLYWYRQTLGQGPEFLTYFQNEAQLEKSRLLSDRFSAERPKGSFSTLEIQRTEQGDSAMYLCANSPTGNYNEQFFGPGTRLTVL.

The table lists this clonotype with a few counts. The V gene is TRBV12-5, the J gene TRBJ1-4, with D possibly being TRBD1 (5 bases). CDR1 and CDR2 (germline): LGHNT, FRNRAP. V lost 2 bases, J lost 5 bases, and 12 bases lay in between. This CDR3 spans 15 amino acids. This CDR3 reads CASGLRGEANEKLFF. The CDR3, as DNA: TGTGCTAGTGGTTTGAGGGGAGAAGCGAATGAAAAACTGTTTTTT.

This clonotype was counted a few times. This rearrangement joins TRBV5-1 to TRBJ2-1, with 9 bases identical to TRBD2. V was pared by 3 bases and J by 2 bases, with 6 bases of the junction left unmatched. The CDR3 has 16 amino acids. Per the germline V gene, CDR1 is SGHRS and CDR2 is YFSETQ. DNA of the CDR3: TGCGCCAGCAGCTCTATAGCGGGGGTGACCTACAATGAGCAGTTCTTC. Translating it yields CASSSIAGVTYNEQFF.

The chain has TRBV11-2 and TRBJ2-2; a possible D gene is TRBD2 (6 bases). The CDR3 sequence is 16 residues long. Trimming pared 0 bases from V and 3 bases from J, leaving 11 bases between. Germline-derived CDR1 and CDR2 are SGHAT and FQNNGV. CDR3: CASSLELEGYTGELFF. Here the CDR3 DNA reads TGTGCCAGCAGCTTAGAGTTGGAGGGTTACACCGGGGAGCTGTTTTTT. Complete variable domain (other parts from reference TRBV11-2 and TRBJ2-2): EAGVAQSPRYKIIEKRQSVAFWCNPISGHATLYWYQQILGQGPKLLIQFQNNGVVDDSQLPKDRFSAERLKGVDSTLKIQPAKLEDSAVYLCASSLELEGYTGELFFGEGSRLTVL.

This clonotype was detected many times. The gene calls are TRBV6-5 and TRBJ2-7; D is perhaps TRBD1 (5 bases). The germline V and J ends were trimmed by 3 bases and 2 bases, with 11 bases remaining between them. The CDR3 has 14 residues. The germline CDR1 and CDR2 sequences are MNHEY and SVGAGI. The CDR3: CASSYGADAYEQYF. The CDR3 DNA follows: TGTGCCAGCAGTTATGGGGCGGACGCCTACGAGCAGTACTTC.